Below are 3 T cell receptor beta chains sequenced from a single sample in a study of vaccination effects on CD4 cells after COVID-19. These receptors' antigens are unknown. Repertoires were generated with immunoSEQ multiplex PCR, while TCRdb's copy carries only in-frame clones and drops some. Of 77,000 or so clones in the sample, under 80% were seen once. CD4+ T cells specific for antigen were expanded with viral peptide pools by the ViraFEST assay before sequencing. Between days 9 and 10 of culture, CD4+ T cells were separated out. Nucleocapsid antibodies were negative in the vaccine recipients, who had never had SARS-CoV-2 infection. Sequenced here: CD4+ T cells from PBMCs cultured with SARS-CoV-2 spike peptides, sampled before COVID-19 vaccination. The receptors derive from a human donor who received a COVID-19 vaccine.

The sample holds a few counts of this clone. The chain recombines TRBV5-4 with TRBJ1-1, with 9 bases aligning to TRBD1. There are 17 residues in the CDR3. The J segment lost 1 base and the V segment lost 4 bases, leaving 11 bases of the junction unmatched. Germline loops: CDR1 SGHNT, CDR2 YYREEE (reference sequence). The CDR3 is CASSPKPGTGKNTEAFF. As DNA, the CDR3 is TGTGCCAGCAGCCCTAAACCTGGGACAGGGAAGAACACTGAAGCTTTCTTT.

The rearrangement links TRBV6-6 to TRBJ2-3; the D is unclear. The CDR3 contains 14 residues. V was trimmed by 2 bases and J by 5 bases, leaving 11 bases between them. Germline V gene sequence: CDR1 MNHNY, CDR2 SVGAGI (reference sequence). The CDR3 region has the DNA TGTGCCAGCAGTTACCGTCCTTCGGTAGATACGCAGTATTTT. Residues: CASSYRPSVDTQYF.

The chain is built from TRBV3-1 (or the pseudogene TRBV3-2) and TRBJ1-6; the D gene is possibly TRBD1 (5 bases). V lost 6 bases and J lost 5, with 14 bases in between. CDR1 and CDR2 from the germline V gene are LGHDT and YNNKEL (reference sequence). The CDR3 runs 15 residues. The CDR3 bases are TGTGCCAGCAGACCGTCCGGGGCCGATAATTCACCCCTCCACTTT. It specifies CASRPSGADNSPLHF.